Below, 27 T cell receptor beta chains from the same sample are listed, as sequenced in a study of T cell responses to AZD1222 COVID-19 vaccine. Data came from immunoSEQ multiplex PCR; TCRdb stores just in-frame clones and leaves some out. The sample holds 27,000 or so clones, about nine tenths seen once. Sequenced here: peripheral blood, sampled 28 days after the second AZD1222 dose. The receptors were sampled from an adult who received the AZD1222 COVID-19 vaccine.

The CDR3 sequence is CAGSTSLNQPQHF. As DNA, the CDR3 is TGTGCCGGGTCGACATCCCTCAATCAGCCCCAGCATTTT. The chain joins TRBV30 to TRBJ1-5; no clear D. There are 13 residues in the CDR3. Germline V gene data show CDR1 as GTSNPN and CDR2 as SVGIG (reference sequence). V lost 8 bases and J lost 3, with 14 bases in between.

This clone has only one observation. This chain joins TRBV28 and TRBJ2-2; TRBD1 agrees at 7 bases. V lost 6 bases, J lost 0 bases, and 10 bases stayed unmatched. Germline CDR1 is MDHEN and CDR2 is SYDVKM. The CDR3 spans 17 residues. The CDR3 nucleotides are TGTGCCAGCAGGGTCCCCAGAGGACAGGCGAACACCGGGGAGCTGTTTTTT. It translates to CASRVPRGQANTGELFF. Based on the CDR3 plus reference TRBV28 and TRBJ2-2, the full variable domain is DVKVTQSSRYLVKRTGEKVFLECVQDMDHENMFWYRQDPGLGLRLIYFSYDVKMKEKGDIPEGYSVSREKKERFSLILESASTNQTSMYLCASRVPRGQANTGELFFGEGSRLTVL.

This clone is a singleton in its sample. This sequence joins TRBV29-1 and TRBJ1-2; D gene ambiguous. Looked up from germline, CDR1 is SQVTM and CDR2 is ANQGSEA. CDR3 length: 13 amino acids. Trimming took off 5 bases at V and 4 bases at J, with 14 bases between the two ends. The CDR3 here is CSVLGPSVYGYTF. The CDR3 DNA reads TGCAGCGTTCTCGGGCCATCCGTCTATGGCTACACCTTC.

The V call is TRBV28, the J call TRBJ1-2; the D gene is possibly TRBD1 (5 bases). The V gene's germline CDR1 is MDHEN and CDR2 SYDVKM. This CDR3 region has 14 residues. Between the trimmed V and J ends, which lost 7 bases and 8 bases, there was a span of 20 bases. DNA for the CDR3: TGTGCCAGCACTATCCCGGGCCAATGGGGGGGCTACACCTTC. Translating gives CASTIPGQWGGYTF.

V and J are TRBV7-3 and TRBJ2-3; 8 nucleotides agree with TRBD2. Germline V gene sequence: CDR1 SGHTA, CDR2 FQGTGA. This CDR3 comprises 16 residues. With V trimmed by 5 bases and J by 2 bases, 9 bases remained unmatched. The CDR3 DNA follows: TGTGCCAGCAGCGTCTCTGGCGGGAGGAACACAGATACGCAGTATTTT. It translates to CASSVSGGRNTDTQYF.

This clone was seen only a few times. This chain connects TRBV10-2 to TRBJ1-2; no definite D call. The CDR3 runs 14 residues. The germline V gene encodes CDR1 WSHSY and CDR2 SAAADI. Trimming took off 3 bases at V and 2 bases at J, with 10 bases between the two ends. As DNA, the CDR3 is TGCGCCAGCAGTGACCTCGTTTCGAACTATGGCTACACCTTC. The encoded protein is CASSDLVSNYGYTF.

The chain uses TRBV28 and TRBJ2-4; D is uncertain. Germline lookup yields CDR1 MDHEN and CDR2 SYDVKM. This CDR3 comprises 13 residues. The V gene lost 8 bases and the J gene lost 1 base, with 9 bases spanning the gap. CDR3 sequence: CASGNYAKNIQYF. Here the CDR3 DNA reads TGTGCCAGCGGGAACTACGCCAAAAACATTCAGTACTTC.

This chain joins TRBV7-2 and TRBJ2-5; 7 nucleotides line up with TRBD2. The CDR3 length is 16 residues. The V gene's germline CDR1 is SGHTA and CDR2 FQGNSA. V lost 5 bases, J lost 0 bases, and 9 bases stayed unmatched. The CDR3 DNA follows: TGTGCCAGCAGCCCGAACCAAGCGGGAAACCAAGAGACCCAGTACTTC. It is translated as CASSPNQAGNQETQYF.

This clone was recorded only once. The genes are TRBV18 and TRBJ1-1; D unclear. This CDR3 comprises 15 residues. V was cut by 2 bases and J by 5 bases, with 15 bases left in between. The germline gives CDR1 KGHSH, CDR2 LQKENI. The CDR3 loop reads CASSPARESRTEAFF. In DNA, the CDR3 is TGTGCCAGCTCACCAGCCCGGGAAAGTAGAACTGAAGCTTTCTTT.

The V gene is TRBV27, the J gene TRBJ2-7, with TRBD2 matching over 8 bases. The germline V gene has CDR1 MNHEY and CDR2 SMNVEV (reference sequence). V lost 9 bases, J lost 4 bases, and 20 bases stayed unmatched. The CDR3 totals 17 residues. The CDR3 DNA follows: TGTGCCAGGAACGAACAGGGATGGCGGGAGGATCGATACGAGCAGTACTTC. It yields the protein CARNEQGWREDRYEQYF.

The CDR3 loop is CATSREGGTAAYEQYF. DNA of the CDR3: TGTGCCACCAGCAGAGAGGGGGGGACCGCAGCCTACGAGCAGTACTTC. The V call is TRBV15, the J call TRBJ2-7; 7 bases are a match to TRBD2. Trimming cost V 0 bases and J 2 bases; bases outside gene matches: 7. Germline CDR1 reads LNHNV; CDR2 reads YYDKDF (reference sequence). The CDR3 totals 16 residues. Using reference TRBV15 and TRBJ2-7 for the parts outside the CDR3, the full variable domain is DAMVIQNPRYQVTQFGKPVTLSCSQTLNHNVMYWYQQKSSQAPKLLFHYYDKDFNNEADTPDNFQSRRPNTSFCFLDIRSPGLGDTAMYLCATSREGGTAAYEQYFGPGTRLTVT.

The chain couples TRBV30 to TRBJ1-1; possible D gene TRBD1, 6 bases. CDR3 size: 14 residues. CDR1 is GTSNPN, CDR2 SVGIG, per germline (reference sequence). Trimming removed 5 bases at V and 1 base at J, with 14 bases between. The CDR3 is CAWEGGRRNTEAFF. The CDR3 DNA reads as TGTGCCTGGGAAGGGGGGCGGCGGAACACTGAAGCTTTCTTT.

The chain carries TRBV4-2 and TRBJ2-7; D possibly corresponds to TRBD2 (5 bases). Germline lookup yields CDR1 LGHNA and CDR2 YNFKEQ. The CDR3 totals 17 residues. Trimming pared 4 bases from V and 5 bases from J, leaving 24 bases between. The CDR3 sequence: CASSPGRWRVPIDEQYF. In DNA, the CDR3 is TGTGCCAGCAGCCCAGGTCGGTGGCGGGTGCCTATAGACGAGCAGTACTTC.

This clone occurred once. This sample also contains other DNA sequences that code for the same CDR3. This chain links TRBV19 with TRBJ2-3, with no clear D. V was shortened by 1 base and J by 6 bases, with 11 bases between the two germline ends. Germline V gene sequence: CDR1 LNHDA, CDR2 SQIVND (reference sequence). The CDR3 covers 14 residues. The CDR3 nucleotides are TGTGCCAGTAGTATAGCGCACCTCATGGATACGCAGTATTTT. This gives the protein CASSIAHLMDTQYF.

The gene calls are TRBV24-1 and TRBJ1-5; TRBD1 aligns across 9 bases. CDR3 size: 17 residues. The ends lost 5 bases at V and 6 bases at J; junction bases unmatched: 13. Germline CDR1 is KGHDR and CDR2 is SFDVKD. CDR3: CATSAPGGQGLSQPQHF. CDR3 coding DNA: TGTGCCACCAGTGCGCCGGGGGGACAGGGATTGTCTCAGCCCCAGCATTTT.

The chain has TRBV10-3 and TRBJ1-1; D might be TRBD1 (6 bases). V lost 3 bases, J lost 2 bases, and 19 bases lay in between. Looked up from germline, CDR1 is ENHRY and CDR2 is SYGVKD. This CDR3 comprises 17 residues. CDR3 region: CAISDYPVKGGNTEAFF. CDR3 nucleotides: TGTGCCATCAGTGATTACCCAGTGAAGGGGGGAAACACTGAAGCTTTCTTT.

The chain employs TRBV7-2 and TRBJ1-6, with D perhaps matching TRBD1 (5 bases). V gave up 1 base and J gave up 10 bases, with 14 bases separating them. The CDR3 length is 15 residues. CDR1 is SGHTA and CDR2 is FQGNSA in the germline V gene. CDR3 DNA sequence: TGTGCCAGCAGCTTAGAAGACGGGGCGTTATCACCCCTCCACTTT. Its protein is CASSLEDGALSPLHF.

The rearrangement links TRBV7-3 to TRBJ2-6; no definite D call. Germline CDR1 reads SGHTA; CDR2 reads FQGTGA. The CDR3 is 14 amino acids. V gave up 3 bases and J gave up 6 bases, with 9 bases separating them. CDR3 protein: CASSLNPAANVLTF. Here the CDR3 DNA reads TGTGCCAGCAGCTTGAATCCTGCGGCCAACGTCCTGACTTTC.

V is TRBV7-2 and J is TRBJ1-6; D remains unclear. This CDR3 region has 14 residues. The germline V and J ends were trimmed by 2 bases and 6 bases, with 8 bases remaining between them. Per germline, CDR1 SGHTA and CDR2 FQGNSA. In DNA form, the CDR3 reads TGTGCCAGCAGCTTAATGGGTAGTAATTCACCCCTCCACTTT. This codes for CASSLMGSNSPLHF. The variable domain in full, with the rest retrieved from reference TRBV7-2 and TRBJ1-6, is GAGVSQSPSNKVTEKGKDVELRCDPISGHTALYWYRQSLGQGLEFLIYFQGNSAPDKSGLPSDRFSAERTGGSVSTLTIQRTQQEDSAVYLCASSLMGSNSPLHFGNGTRLTVT.

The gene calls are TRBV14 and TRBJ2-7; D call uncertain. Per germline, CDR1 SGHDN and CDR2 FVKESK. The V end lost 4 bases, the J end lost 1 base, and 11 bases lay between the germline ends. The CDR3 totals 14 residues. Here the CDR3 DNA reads TGTGCCAGCAGCCTCGACCCGTGGTCCTACGAGCAGTACTTC. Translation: CASSLDPWSYEQYF.

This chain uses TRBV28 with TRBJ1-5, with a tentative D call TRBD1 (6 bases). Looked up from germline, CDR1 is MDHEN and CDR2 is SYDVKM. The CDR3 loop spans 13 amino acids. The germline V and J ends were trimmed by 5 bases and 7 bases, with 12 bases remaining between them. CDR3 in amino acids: CASSITGKQPQHF. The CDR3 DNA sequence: TGTGCCAGCAGTATCACAGGGAAGCAGCCCCAGCATTTT. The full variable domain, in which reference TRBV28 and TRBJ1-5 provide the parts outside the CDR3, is DVKVTQSSRYLVKRTGEKVFLECVQDMDHENMFWYRQDPGLGLRLIYFSYDVKMKEKGDIPEGYSVSREKKERFSLILESASTNQTSMYLCASSITGKQPQHFGDGTRLSIL.

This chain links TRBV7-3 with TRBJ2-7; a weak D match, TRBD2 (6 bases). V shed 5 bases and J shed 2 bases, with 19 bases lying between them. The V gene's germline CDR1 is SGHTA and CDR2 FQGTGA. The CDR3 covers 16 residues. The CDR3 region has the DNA TGTGCCAGCAGCCCCCGAGGAGGGGACCCAACCTACGAGCAGTACTTC. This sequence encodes CASSPRGGDPTYEQYF. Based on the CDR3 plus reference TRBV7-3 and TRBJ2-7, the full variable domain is GAGVSQTPSNKVTEKGKYVELRCDPISGHTALYWYRQSLGQGPEFLIYFQGTGAADDSGLPNDRFFAVRPEGSVSTLKIQRTERGDSAVYLCASSPRGGDPTYEQYFGPGTRLTVT.

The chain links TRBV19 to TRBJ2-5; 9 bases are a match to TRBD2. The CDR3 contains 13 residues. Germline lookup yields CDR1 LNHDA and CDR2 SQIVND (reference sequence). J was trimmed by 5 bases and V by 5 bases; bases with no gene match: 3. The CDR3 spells CASSFSGSETQYF. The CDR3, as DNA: TGTGCCAGTAGTTTTAGCGGGAGTGAGACCCAGTACTTC.

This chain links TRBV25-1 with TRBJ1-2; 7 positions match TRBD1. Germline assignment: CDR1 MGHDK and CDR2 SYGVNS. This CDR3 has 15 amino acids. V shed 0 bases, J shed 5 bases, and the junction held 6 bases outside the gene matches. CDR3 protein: CASSEYGTAVYGYTF. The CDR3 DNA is TGTGCCAGCAGTGAATACGGGACAGCCGTTTATGGCTACACCTTC.

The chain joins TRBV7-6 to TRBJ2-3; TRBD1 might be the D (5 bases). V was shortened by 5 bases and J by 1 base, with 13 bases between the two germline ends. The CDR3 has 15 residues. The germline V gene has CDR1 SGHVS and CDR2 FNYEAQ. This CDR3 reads CASSPLLGGTDTQYF. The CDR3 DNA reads TGTGCCAGCAGCCCCCTGCTAGGGGGCACAGATACGCAGTATTTT.

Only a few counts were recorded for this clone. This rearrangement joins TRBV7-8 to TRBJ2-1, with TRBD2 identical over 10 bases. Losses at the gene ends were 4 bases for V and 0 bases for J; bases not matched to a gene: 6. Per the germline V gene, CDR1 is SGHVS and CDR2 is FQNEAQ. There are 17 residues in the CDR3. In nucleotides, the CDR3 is TGTGCCAGCAGCTCTTGGACTAGCGGAGCCTCCTACAATGAGCAGTTCTTC. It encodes CASSSWTSGASYNEQFF.

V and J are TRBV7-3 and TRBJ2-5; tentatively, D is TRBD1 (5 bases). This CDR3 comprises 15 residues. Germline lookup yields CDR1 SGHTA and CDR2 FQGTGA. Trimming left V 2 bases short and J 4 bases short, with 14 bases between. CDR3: CASSLFQGSGETQYF. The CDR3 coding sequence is TGTGCCAGCAGCTTATTTCAGGGTTCGGGAGAGACCCAGTACTTC. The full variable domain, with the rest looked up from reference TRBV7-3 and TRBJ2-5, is GAGVSQTPSNKVTEKGKYVELRCDPISGHTALYWYRQSLGQGPEFLIYFQGTGAADDSGLPNDRFFAVRPEGSVSTLKIQRTERGDSAVYLCASSLFQGSGETQYFGPGTRLLVL.